The entry that follows covers one T cell receptor beta chain sequence. The treatment denotes: oral pan-JAK inhibitor, 5-10 mg twice daily. The entry originates in a study of CD8+ T cells in alopecia areata. Sequencing relied on a cDNA template that was reverse transcribed from extracted RNA. Assay used: immunoSEQ multiplex PCR; TCRdb lists only in-frame clones, some missing. The sample includes roughly 220,000 clones, about two fifths of them seen just once. Between the trimmed V and J ends, which lost 1 base and 0 bases, there was a span of 9 bases. The germline gives CDR1 GTSNPN, CDR2 SVGIG (reference sequence). CDR3 size: 14 residues.

This sample comprised CD4+ T cells sorted from blood, obtained between weeks 30 and 35, from a patient treated with tofacitinib. The chain has TRBV30 and TRBJ1-1, with a tentative D call TRBD1 (5 bases). The clonotype comes from a human donor with alopecia areata. This CDR3 is CAWSEQGLNTEAFF. CDR3 nucleotides: TGTGCCTGGAGTGAGCAGGGCTTGAACACTGAAGCTTTCTTT.